This TCR beta chain appears in the sequencing data of a study of T cell responses to AZD1222 COVID-19 vaccine. General study findings and limits: Only a handful of AZD1222 recipients, roughly 6 in all, had baseline seropositivity. The study reported that nearly half of spike-specific TCRs target unmutated variant regions. White British donors predominated, females outnumbered males, and clonal diversity was possibly underestimated.

A remark on this clone: What it binds is unknown.

Profiled with immunoSEQ multiplex PCR; TCRdb holds only in-frame clones, not every one. This sample yields around 270,000 clones, of which almost 95% are seen a single time; 0.55% belongs to the top ten. This specimen was peripheral blood, taken 28 days after the second AZD1222 dose. The source is an adult who received the AZD1222 COVID-19 vaccine.

The CDR3 reads CAISENGHYGYTF. CDR3 DNA: TGTGCCATCAGTGAGAACGGCCACTATGGCTACACCTTC. The rearrangement links TRBV10-3 to TRBJ1-2, with D hard to call. Trimming shortened V by 2 bases and J by 3 bases, and 7 bases separated the two germline ends. The CDR3 extends over 13 amino acids. CDR1 ENHRY and CDR2 SYGVKD come from the germline V gene.